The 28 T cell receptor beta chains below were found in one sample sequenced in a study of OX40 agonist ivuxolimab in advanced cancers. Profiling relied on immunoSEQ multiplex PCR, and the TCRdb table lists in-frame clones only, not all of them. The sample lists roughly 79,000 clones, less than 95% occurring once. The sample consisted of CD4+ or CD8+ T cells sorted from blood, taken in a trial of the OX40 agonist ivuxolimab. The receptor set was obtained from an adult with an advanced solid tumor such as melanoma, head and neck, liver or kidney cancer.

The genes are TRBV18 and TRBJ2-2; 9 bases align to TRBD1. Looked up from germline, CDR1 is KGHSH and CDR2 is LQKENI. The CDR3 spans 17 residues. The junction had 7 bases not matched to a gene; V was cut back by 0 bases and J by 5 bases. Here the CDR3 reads CASSPPKGQGPTGELFF. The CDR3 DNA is TGTGCCAGCTCACCACCTAAGGGACAGGGACCAACCGGGGAGCTGTTTTTT. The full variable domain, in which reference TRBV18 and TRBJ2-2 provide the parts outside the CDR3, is NAGVMQNPRHLVRRRGQEARLRCSPMKGHSHVYWYRQLPEEGLKFMVYLQKENIIDESGMPKERFSAEFPKEGPSILRIQQVVRGDSAAYFCASSPPKGQGPTGELFFGEGSRLTVL.

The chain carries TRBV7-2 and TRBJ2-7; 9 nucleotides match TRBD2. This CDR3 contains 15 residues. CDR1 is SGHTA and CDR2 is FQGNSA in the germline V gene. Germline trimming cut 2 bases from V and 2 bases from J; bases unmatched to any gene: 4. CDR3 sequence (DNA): TGTGCCAGCAGCTTAAGTAGCGGGGGCCCCTACGAGCAGTACTTC. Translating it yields CASSLSSGGPYEQYF.

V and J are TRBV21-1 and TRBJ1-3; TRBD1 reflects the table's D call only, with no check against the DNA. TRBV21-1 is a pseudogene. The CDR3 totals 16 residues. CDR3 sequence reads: CASSKSRDRAGNTIYF. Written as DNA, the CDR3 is TGTGCCAGCAGCAAAAGTAGGGACAGGGCTGGAAACACCATATATTTT.

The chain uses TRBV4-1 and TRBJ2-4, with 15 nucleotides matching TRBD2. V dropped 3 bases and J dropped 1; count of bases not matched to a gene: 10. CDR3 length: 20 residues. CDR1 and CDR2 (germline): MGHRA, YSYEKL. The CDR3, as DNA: TGCGCCAGCAGCCAGCCTCTCGGACTAGCGGGAGGGCCGGCCAAAAACATTCAGTACTTC. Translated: CASSQPLGLAGGPAKNIQYF.

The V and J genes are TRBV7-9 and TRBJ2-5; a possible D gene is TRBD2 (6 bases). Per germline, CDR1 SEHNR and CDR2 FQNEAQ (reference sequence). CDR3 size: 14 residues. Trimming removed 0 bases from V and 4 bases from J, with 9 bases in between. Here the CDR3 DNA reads TGTGCCAGCAGCTTAGCGGGAGGAAGAGAGACCCAGTACTTC. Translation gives CASSLAGGRETQYF.

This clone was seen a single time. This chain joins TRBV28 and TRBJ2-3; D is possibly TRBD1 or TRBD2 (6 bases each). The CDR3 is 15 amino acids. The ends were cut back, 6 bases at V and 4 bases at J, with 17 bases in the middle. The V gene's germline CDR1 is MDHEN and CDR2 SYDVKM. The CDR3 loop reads CASSSGAQGADTQYF. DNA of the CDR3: TGTGCCAGCAGCTCGGGGGCACAGGGTGCAGATACGCAGTATTTT. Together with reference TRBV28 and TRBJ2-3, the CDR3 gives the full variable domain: DVKVTQSSRYLVKRTGEKVFLECVQDMDHENMFWYRQDPGLGLRLIYFSYDVKMKEKGDIPEGYSVSREKKERFSLILESASTNQTSMYLCASSSGAQGADTQYFGPGTRLTVL.

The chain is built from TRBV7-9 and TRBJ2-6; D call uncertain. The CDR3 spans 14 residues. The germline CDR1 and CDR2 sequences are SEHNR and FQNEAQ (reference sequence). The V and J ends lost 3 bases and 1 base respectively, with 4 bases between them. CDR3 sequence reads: CASSLGSGANVLTF. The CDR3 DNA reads TGTGCCAGCAGCTTGGGGTCTGGGGCCAACGTCCTGACTTTC.

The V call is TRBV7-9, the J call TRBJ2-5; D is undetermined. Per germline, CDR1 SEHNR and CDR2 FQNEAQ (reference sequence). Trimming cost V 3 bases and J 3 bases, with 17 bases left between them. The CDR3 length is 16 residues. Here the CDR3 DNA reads TGTGCCAGCAGCTTGGCCTTCGTTGCGCTCGAAGAGACCCAGTACTTC. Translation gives CASSLAFVALEETQYF.

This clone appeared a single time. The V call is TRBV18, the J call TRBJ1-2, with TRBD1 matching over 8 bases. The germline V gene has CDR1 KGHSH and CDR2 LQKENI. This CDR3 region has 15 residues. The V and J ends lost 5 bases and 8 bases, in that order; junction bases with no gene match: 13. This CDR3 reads CASSAMDRVQRGYTF. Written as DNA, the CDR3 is TGTGCCAGCTCAGCTATGGACAGGGTCCAGCGAGGCTACACCTTC. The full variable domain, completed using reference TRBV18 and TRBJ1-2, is NAGVMQNPRHLVRRRGQEARLRCSPMKGHSHVYWYRQLPEEGLKFMVYLQKENIIDESGMPKERFSAEFPKEGPSILRIQQVVRGDSAAYFCASSAMDRVQRGYTFGSGTRLTVV.

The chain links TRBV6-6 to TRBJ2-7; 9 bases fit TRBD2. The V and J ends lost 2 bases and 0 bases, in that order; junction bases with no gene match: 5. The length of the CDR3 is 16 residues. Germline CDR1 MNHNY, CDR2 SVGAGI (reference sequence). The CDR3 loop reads CASSYKASGTSYEQYF. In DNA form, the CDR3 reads TGTGCCAGCAGTTACAAGGCTAGCGGGACCTCCTACGAGCAGTACTTC.

CDR3 DNA: TGCGCCAGCAGCTCTGTCCCGGGACAGGGGGGAAGCACTGAAGCTTTCTTT. It yields the protein CASSSVPGQGGSTEAFF. The chain combines TRBV5-1 with TRBJ1-1, with 11 bases matching TRBD1. Germline lookup yields CDR1 SGHRS and CDR2 YFSETQ. This CDR3 comprises 17 residues. Unmatched junction bases numbered 11, after V lost 3 bases and J lost 4 bases. The full variable domain, completed using reference TRBV5-1 and TRBJ1-1, is KAGVTQTPRYLIKTRGQQVTLSCSPISGHRSVSWYQQTPGQGLQFLFEYFSETQRNKGNFPGRFSGRQFSNSRSEMNVSTLELGDSALYLCASSSVPGQGGSTEAFFGQGTRLTVV.

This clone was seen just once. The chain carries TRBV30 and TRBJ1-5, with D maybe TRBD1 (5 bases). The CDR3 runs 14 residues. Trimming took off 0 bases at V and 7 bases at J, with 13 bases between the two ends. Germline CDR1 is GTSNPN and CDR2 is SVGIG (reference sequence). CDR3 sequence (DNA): TGTGCCTGGAGTGTGTCAGGGATCGGGCAGCCCCAGCATTTT. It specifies CAWSVSGIGQPQHF.

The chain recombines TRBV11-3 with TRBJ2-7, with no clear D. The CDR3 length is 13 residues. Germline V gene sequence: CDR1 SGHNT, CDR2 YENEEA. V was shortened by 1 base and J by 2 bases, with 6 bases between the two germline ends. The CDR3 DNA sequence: TGTGCCAGCAGCTTAGGCTACCCCTACGAGCAGTACTTC. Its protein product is CASSLGYPYEQYF.

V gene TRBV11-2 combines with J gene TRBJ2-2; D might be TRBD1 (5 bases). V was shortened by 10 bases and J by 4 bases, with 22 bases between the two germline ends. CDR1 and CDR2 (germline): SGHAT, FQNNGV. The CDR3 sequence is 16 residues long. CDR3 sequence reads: CATGHQGSRSTGELFF. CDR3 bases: TGTGCCACCGGACACCAGGGATCGCGAAGCACCGGGGAGCTGTTTTTT.

For the CDR3, the DNA is TGTGCCAGCAGCCAAGATTTTCAGGGGTTCACCTACGAGCAGTACTTC. Translated: CASSQDFQGFTYEQYF. The rearrangement uses TRBV4-2 and TRBJ2-7; a possible D gene is TRBD1 (6 bases). Germline CDR1 reads LGHNA; CDR2 reads YNFKEQ. V lost 0 bases, J lost 2 bases, and 14 bases lay in between. This CDR3 is built from 16 residues.

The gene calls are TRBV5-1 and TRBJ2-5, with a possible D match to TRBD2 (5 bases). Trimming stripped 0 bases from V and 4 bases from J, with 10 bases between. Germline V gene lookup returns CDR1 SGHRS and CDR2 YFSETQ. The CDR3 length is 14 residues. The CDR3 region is CASSLAAEGETQYF. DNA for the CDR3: TGCGCCAGCAGCTTGGCAGCTGAGGGAGAGACCCAGTACTTC.

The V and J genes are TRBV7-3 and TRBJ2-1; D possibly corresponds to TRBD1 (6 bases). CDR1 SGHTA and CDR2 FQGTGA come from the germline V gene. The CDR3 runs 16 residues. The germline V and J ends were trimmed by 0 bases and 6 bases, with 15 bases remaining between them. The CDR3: CASSLTGPGVGNEQFF. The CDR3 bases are TGTGCCAGCAGCTTAACGGGTCCAGGGGTGGGCAATGAGCAGTTCTTC.

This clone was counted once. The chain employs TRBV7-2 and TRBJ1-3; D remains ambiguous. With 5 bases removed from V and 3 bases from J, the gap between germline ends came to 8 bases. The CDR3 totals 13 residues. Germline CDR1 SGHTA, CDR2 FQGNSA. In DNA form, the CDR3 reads TGTGCCAGCAGCCTACTTCTTGGAAACACCATATATTTT. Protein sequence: CASSLLLGNTIYF. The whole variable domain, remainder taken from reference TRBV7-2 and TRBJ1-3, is GAGVSQSPSNKVTEKGKDVELRCDPISGHTALYWYRQSLGQGLEFLIYFQGNSAPDKSGLPSDRFSAERTGGSVSTLTIQRTQQEDSAVYLCASSLLLGNTIYFGEGSWLTVV.

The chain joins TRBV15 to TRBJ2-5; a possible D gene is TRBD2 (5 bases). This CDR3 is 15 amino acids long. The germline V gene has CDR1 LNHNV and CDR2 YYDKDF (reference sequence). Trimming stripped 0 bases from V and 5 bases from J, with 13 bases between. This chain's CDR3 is CATSRDLGPGETQYF. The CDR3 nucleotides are TGTGCCACCAGCAGAGATTTAGGCCCGGGGGAGACCCAGTACTTC.

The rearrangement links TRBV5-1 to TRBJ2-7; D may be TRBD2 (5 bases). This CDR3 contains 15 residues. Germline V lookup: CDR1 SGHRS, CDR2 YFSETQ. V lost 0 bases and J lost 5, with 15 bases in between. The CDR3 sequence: CASSLDRLANDEQYF. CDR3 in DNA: TGCGCCAGCAGCTTGGATCGGCTAGCTAACGACGAGCAGTACTTC.

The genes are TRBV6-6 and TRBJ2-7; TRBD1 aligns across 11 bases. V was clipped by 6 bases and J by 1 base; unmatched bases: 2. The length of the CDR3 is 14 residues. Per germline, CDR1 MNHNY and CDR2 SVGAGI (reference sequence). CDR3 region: CASRGQGASYEQYF. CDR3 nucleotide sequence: TGTGCCAGCAGAGGACAGGGGGCATCCTACGAGCAGTACTTC.

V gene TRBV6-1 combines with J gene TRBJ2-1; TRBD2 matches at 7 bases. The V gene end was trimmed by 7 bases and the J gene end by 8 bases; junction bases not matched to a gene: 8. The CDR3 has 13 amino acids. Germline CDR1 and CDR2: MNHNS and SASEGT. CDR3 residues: CASTLIGGDEQFF. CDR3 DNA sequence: TGTGCCAGCACCCTTATTGGGGGGGATGAGCAGTTCTTC.

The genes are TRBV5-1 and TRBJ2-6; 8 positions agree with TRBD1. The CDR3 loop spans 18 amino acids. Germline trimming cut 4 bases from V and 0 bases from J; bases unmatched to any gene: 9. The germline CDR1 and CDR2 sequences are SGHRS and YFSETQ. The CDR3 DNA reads TGCGCCAGCAGCCCGTTGACAGGGGAACCCTCTGGGGCCAACGTCCTGACTTTC. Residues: CASSPLTGEPSGANVLTF. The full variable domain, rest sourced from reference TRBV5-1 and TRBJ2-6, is KAGVTQTPRYLIKTRGQQVTLSCSPISGHRSVSWYQQTPGQGLQFLFEYFSETQRNKGNFPGRFSGRQFSNSRSEMNVSTLELGDSALYLCASSPLTGEPSGANVLTFGAGSRLTVL.

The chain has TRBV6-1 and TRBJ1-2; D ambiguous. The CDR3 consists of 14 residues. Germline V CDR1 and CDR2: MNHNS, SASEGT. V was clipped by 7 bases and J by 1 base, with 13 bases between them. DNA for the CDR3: TGTGCCAGCACCCCATCCGGGATTAACTATGGCTACACCTTC. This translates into CASTPSGINYGYTF.

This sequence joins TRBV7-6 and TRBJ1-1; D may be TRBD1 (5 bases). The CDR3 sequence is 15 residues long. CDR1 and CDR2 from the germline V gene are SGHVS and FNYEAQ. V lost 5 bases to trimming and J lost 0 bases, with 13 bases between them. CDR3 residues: CASSPMGTLNTEAFF. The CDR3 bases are TGTGCCAGCAGCCCAATGGGGACGTTGAACACTGAAGCTTTCTTT.

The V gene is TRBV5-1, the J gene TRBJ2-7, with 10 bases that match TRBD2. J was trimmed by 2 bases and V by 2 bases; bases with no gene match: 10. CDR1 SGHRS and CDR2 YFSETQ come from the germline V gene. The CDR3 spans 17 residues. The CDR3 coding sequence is TGCGCCAGCAGCTTCTCTCCCCCAGCGGGGGGGACCTACGAGCAGTACTTC. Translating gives CASSFSPPAGGTYEQYF.

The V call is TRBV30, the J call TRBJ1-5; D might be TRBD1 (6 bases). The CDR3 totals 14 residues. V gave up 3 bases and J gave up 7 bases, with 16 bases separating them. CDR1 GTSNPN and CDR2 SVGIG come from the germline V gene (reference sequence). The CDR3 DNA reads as TGTGCCTGGAGACCGACAGGCCTTGGACAGCCCCAGCATTTT. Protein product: CAWRPTGLGQPQHF.

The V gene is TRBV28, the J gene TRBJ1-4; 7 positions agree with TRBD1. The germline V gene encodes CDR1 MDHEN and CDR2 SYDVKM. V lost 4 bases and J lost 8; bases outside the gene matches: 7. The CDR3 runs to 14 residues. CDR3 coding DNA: TGTGCCAGCAGTTCCGGGACAGCTCCCGAAAAACTGTTTTTT. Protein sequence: CASSSGTAPEKLFF.